This T cell receptor beta chain was profiled in a study of T cells in Graves' hyperthyroidism and ophthalmopathy. This CDR3 contains 15 residues. From germline, CDR1 is LGHNT and CDR2 FRNRAP. V trimming: 4 bases; J trimming: 1 base; junction bases outside the gene matches: 0. Researchers amplified the TCR beta CDR3 regions from RNA transcripts. Carried out on the TCR CDR3, a first-round RT-PCR used the HTBI primer set. Using its own MiXCR run on the multiplex PCR reads, TCRdb lists one record per CDR3 protein. The sample records 600,000 to 700,000 distinct CDR3 sequences, approximately 14% being singletons.

This chain connects TRBV12-5 to TRBJ2-2, with TRBD2 matching over 10 bases. This receptor was identified in a woman in her thirties or forties with Graves' ophthalmopathy. Sequencing input: blood. The CDR3 sequence is CASGSSGRNTGELFF. The CDR3 DNA sequence: TGTGCTAGTGGTTCTAGCGGGAGGAACACCGGGGAGCTGTTTTTT.